Listed below are T cell receptor beta chains from one sample, sequenced in a study of blood T cell repertoires in COVID-19. The protocol was immunoSEQ multiplex PCR, while the TCRdb copy is restricted to in-frame clones and leaves out a portion. Of hundreds of thousands of clones in the sample, about 89% were seen once. Sequenced material: peripheral blood. The receptors stem from a woman aged 50 to 60 with COVID-19, enrolled during active disease. Each CDR3 is given with its conserved first and last residue. Fields, in order: D gene, J gene, V gene, clone size, CDR3 protein, CDR3 DNA. D genes are given only for firm matches. Some rows have no size entry. The others give once, few or many, or a class for an expanded clone.

NA TRBJ1-4 TRBV19 NA CASGSRQPGEKLFF TGTGCCAGTGGATCCCGACAGCCCGGCGAAAAACTGTTTTTT
TRBD1 TRBJ1-1 TRBV6-5 NA CASRPLVRGQIEAFF TGTGCCAGCAGGCCCCTCGTCAGGGGGCAAATCGAAGCTTTCTTT
TRBD2 TRBJ2-7 TRBV11-2 NA CASSLASGGPYEQYF TGTGCCAGCAGCTTAGCTAGCGGAGGCCCCTACGAGCAGTACTTC
NA TRBJ1-6 TRBV10-3 few CATRQDNSPLHF TGTGCCACCCGACAGGATAATTCACCCCTCCACTTT
NA TRBJ1-2 TRBV6-5 NA CASSSRGGGDYGYTF TGTGCCAGCAGCTCGCGCGGGGGTGGTGACTATGGCTACACCTTC
TRBD2 TRBJ2-2 TRBV19 NA CATPGTSGRNTGELFF TGTGCCACCCCGGGGACTAGCGGGAGGAACACCGGGGAGCTGTTTTTT
TRBD1 TRBJ1-5 TRBV5-8 few CASSSQGSSNQPQHF TGTGCCAGCAGCTCACAGGGGTCGAGCAATCAGCCCCAGCATTTT
NA TRBJ2-3 TRBV5-4 NA CASSLPSRRGTDTQYF TGTGCCAGCAGCCTCCCCTCGCGTCGGGGGACAGATACGCAGTATTTT
TRBD1 TRBJ2-1 TRBV7-3 NA CASSWDRNNNEQFF TGTGCCAGCAGCTGGGACAGGAATAACAATGAGCAGTTCTTC
TRBD2 TRBJ2-1 TRBV11-3 few CASSLPAGGLDEQFF TGTGCCAGCAGCTTACCAGCGGGAGGATTGGATGAGCAGTTCTTC
TRBD2 TRBJ2-3 TRBV5-1 NA CASSFGGASTDTQYF TGCGCCAGCAGCTTCGGGGGGGCAAGCACAGATACGCAGTATTTT
NA TRBJ2-5 TRBV24-1 NA CATSDPRSEEETQYF TGTGCCACCAGTGACCCCCGGAGTGAGGAAGAGACCCAGTACTTC
TRBD1 TRBJ2-2 TRBV5-1 NA CASSLRGQGQGYTGELFF TGCGCCAGCAGCTTGAGGGGACAGGGACAGGGATACACCGGGGAGCTGTTTTTT
TRBD2 TRBJ2-1 TRBV14 once CASSQVRTSNEQFF TGTGCCAGCAGCCAAGTCAGGACTAGCAATGAGCAGTTCTTC
TRBD2 TRBJ2-1 TRBV30 NA CAFGAGGVNEQFF TGTGCCTTCGGCGCGGGAGGGGTCAATGAGCAGTTCTTC
TRBD1 TRBJ2-1 TRBV18 NA CASSPDRGYNEQFF TGTGCCAGCTCCCCGGACAGGGGCTACAATGAGCAGTTCTTC
NA TRBJ1-4 TRBV7-9 NA CASSLSGGQDEKLFF TGTGCCAGCAGCTTATCCGGGGGGCAGGATGAAAAACTGTTTTTT
NA TRBJ1-1 TRBV27 NA CASLRGGLNTEAFF TGTGCCAGCCTTCGGGGGGGCCTGAACACTGAAGCTTTCTTT
TRBD1 TRBJ2-7 TRBV27 NA CASRSGRGQVYEQYF TGTGCCAGCAGATCAGGCAGGGGGCAGGTTTACGAGCAGTACTTC
NA TRBJ2-1 TRBV6-4 once CASSDSGRGNEQFF TGTGCCAGCAGTGACTCGGGACGGGGGAATGAGCAGTTCTTC
TRBD2 TRBJ2-1 TRBV19 NA CASRKGLAGVGEQFF TGTGCCAGTAGGAAAGGACTAGCGGGAGTGGGTGAGCAGTTCTTC
NA TRBJ1-1 TRBV5-1 once CASSLDQGGLEIEAFF TGCGCCAGCAGCTTAGACCAGGGAGGACTGGAAATTGAAGCTTTCTTT
TRBD2 TRBJ2-3 TRBV18 NA CASSPPWELAASTDTQYF TGTGCCAGCTCACCCCCATGGGAACTAGCGGCTAGCACAGATACGCAGTATTTT
NA TRBJ2-6 TRBV5-1 NA CASSLAPQASSGANVLTF TGCGCCAGCAGCTTGGCCCCACAGGCTAGCTCTGGGGCCAACGTCCTGACTTTC
TRBD2 TRBJ2-7 TRBV20-1 NA CSASYGLAAIYEQYF TGCAGTGCTAGTTACGGACTAGCGGCCATCTACGAGCAGTACTTC
TRBD2 TRBJ2-7 TRBV7-3 once CASSLGASGTYEQYF TGTGCCAGCAGCTTAGGGGCTAGCGGGACGTACGAGCAGTACTTC
TRBD2 TRBJ2-7 TRBV6-5 NA CASSYAGGPIEQYF TGTGCCAGCAGTTATGCGGGAGGGCCGATCGAGCAGTACTTC
TRBD2 TRBJ2-1 TRBV18 NA CASSPLSSGSSYNEQFF TGTGCCAGCTCACCACTTTCTAGCGGAAGCTCCTACAATGAGCAGTTCTTC
TRBD2 TRBJ2-5 TRBV7-2 NA CASSLGTSGQETQYF TGTGCCAGCAGTTTAGGGACTAGCGGCCAAGAGACCCAGTACTTC
TRBD1 TRBJ2-7 TRBV7-7 few CASSVRDRGPYEQYF TGTGCTAGCAGCGTCCGGGACAGGGGGCCGTACGAGCAGTACTTC
TRBD2 TRBJ2-2 TRBV7-9 NA CARTRAGVATGELFF TGTGCCAGGACCAGAGCGGGAGTGGCCACCGGGGAGCTGTTTTTT
NA TRBJ1-5 TRBV29-1 NA CSVGQTNQPQHF TGCAGCGTTGGACAGACCAATCAGCCCCAGCATTTT
NA TRBJ2-2 TRBV14 NA CASSQDLSGVRRGELFF TGTGCCAGCAGCCAAGATCTCTCGGGAGTCAGGCGCGGGGAGCTGTTTTTT
NA TRBJ2-7 TRBV18 once CASSPDTGVEQYF TGTGCCAGCTCACCTGATACGGGGGTGGAGCAGTACTTC
NA TRBJ2-1 TRBV7-9 NA CASSLRLGHVEGNEQFF TGTGCCAGCAGCTTAAGATTGGGCCACGTCGAGGGCAATGAGCAGTTCTTC
NA TRBJ1-2 TRBV24-1 NA CATSGVGANYGYTF TGTGCCACCAGTGGTGTCGGAGCTAACTATGGCTACACCTTC
NA TRBJ1-4 TRBV10-3 NA CAISREGATNEKLFF TGTGCCATCAGCAGGGAGGGGGCAACTAATGAAAAACTGTTTTTT
NA TRBJ2-3 TRBV5-4 NA CASSSGKGTEDTDTQYF TGTGCCAGCAGCTCCGGCAAGGGGACTGAAGACACAGATACGCAGTATTTT
NA TRBJ2-1 TRBV7-7 NA CASSLSLIGSNEQFF TGTGCCAGCAGCTTATCCTTAATCGGGAGCAATGAGCAGTTCTTC
NA TRBJ2-2 TRBV5-1 NA CASSFRVGGELFF TGCGCCAGCAGCTTCCGGGTTGGCGGGGAGCTGTTTTTT
NA TRBJ2-3 TRBV5-4 once CASSLAFSWSAGNTQYF TGTGCCAGCAGCTTGGCCTTTTCTTGGAGCGCCGGGAATACGCAGTATTTT
NA TRBJ1-6 TRBV15 NA CATSGDSSYNSPLHF TGTGCCACCAGCGGTGACAGCTCCTATAATTCACCCCTCCACTTT
NA TRBJ2-7 TRBV18 many CASSPLGQSEQYF TGTGCCAGCTCACCACTCGGACAGTCCGAGCAGTACTTC
TRBD2 TRBJ2-3 TRBV30 NA CAWRLAGDTQYF TGTGCCTGGAGGCTAGCGGGAGATACGCAGTATTTT
NA TRBJ1-4 TRBV2 NA CASSDPRGYNEKLFF TGTGCCAGCAGTGACCCCAGGGGATATAATGAAAAACTGTTTTTT
TRBD1 TRBJ1-2 TRBV19 NA CASGQGARGYTF TGTGCCAGCGGACAGGGGGCTCGGGGCTACACCTTC
NA TRBJ1-3 TRBV27 NA CASSSLQRVTGNTIYF TGTGCCAGCAGTTCTTTACAGAGGGTAACTGGAAACACCATATATTTT
TRBD1 TRBJ1-5 TRBV2 NA CASSDRGMQPQHF TGTGCCAGCAGTGACAGGGGGATGCAGCCCCAGCATTTT
TRBD1 TRBJ1-2 TRBV11-3 NA CASTEIRDRGYYGYTF TGTGCCAGCACCGAAATCAGGGACAGGGGTTACTATGGCTACACCTTC
NA TRBJ1-4 TRBV7-9 NA CASTRLRVDTNNEKLFF TGTGCCAGCACCCGGCTCCGGGTGGACACGAATAATGAAAAACTGTTTTTT
TRBD2 TRBJ2-1 TRBV30 once CAWSAGLAGGGEQFF TGTGCCTGGAGTGCGGGACTAGCGGGAGGAGGTGAGCAGTTCTTC
NA TRBJ2-7 TRBV19 NA CASSASGTHYEQYF TGTGCCAGTAGTGCATCCGGGACACATTACGAGCAGTACTTC